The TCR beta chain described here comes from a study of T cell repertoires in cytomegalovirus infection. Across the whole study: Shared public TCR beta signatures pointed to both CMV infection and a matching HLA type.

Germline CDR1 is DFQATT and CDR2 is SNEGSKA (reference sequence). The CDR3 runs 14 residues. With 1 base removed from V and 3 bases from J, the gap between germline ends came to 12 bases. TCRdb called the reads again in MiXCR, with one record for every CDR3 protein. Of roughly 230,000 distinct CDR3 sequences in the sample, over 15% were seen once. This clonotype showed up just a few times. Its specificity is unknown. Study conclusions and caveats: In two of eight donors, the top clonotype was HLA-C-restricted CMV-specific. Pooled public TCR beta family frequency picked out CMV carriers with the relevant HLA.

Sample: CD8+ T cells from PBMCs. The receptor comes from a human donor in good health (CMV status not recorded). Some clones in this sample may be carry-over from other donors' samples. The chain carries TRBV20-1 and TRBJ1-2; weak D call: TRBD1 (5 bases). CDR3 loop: CSARGDQGYYGYTF. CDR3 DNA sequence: TGCAGTGCTAGAGGGGACCAGGGATACTATGGCTACACCTTC.